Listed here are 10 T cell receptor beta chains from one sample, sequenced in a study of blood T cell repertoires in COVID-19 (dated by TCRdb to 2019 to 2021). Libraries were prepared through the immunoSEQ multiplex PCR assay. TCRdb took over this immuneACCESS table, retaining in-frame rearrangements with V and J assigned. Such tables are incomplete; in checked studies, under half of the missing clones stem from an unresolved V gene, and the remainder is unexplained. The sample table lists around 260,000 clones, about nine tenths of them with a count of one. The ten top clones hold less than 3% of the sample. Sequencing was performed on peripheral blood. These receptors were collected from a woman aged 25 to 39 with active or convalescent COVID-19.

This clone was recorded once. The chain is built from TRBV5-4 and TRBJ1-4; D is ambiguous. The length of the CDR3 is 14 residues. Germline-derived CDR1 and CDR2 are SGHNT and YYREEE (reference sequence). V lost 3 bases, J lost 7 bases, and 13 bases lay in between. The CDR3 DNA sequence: TGTGCCAGCAGCTCTGGGCAGTATTCTGAAAAACTGTTTTTT. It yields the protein CASSSGQYSEKLFF. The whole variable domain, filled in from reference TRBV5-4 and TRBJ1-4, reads ETGVTQSPTHLIKTRGQQVTLRCSSQSGHNTVSWYQQALGQGPQFIFQYYREEENGRGNFPPRFSGLQFPNYSSELNVNALELDDSALYLCASSSGQYSEKLFFGSGTQLSVL.

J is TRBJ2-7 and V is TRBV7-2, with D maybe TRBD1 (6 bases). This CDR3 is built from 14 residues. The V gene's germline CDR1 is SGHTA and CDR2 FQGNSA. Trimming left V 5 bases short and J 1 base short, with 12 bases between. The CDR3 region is CASSPMDRSYEQYF. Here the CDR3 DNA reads TGTGCCAGCAGCCCCATGGACAGATCCTACGAGCAGTACTTC.

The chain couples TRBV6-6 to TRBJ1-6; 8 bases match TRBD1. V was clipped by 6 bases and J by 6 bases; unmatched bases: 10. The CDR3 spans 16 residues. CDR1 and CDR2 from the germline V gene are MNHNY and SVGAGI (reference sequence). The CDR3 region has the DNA TGTGCCAGCAGCTCAAAAGACAGGGGAGTTAATTCACCCCTCCACTTT. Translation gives CASSSKDRGVNSPLHF.

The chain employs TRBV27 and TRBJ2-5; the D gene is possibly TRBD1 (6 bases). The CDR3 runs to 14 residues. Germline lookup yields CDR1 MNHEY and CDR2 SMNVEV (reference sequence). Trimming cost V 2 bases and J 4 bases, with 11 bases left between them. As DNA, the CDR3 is TGTGCCAGCAGTTTAGGACAGCACTCAGAGACCCAGTACTTC. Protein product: CASSLGQHSETQYF.

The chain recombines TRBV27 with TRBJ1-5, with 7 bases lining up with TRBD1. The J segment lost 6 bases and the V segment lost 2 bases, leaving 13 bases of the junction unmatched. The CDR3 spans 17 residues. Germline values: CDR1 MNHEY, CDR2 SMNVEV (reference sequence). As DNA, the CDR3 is TGTGCCAGCAGTTTACATTCCCGGGACAGATATCGTCAGCCCCAGCATTTT. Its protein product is CASSLHSRDRYRQPQHF.

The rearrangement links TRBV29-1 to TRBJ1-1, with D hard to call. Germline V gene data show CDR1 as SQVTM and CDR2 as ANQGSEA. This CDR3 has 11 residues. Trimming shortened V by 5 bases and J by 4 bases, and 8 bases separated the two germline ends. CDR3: CSVLWATEAFF. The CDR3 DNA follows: TGCAGCGTTTTATGGGCCACTGAAGCTTTCTTT.

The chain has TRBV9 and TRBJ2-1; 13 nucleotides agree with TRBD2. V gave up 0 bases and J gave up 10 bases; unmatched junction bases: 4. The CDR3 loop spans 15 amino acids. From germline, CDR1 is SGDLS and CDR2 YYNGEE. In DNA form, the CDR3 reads TGTGCCAGCAGCGTAGTTGGACTAGCGGGGGACGAGCAGTTCTTC. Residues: CASSVVGLAGDEQFF.

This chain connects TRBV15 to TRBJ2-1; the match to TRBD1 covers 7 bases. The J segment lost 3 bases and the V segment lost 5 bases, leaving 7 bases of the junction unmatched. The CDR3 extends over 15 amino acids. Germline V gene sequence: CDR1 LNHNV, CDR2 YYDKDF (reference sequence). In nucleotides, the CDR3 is TGTGCCACCAGCGACTGGAACAGGGGCTACAATGAGCAGTTCTTC. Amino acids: CATSDWNRGYNEQFF.

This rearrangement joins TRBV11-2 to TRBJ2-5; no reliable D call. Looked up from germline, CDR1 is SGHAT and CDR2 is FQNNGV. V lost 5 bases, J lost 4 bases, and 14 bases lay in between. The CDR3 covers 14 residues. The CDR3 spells CASSADFAVETQYF. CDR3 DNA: TGTGCCAGCAGCGCAGATTTTGCGGTAGAGACCCAGTACTTC. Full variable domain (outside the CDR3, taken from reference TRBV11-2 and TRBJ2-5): EAGVAQSPRYKIIEKRQSVAFWCNPISGHATLYWYQQILGQGPKLLIQFQNNGVVDDSQLPKDRFSAERLKGVDSTLKIQPAKLEDSAVYLCASSADFAVETQYFGPGTRLLVL.

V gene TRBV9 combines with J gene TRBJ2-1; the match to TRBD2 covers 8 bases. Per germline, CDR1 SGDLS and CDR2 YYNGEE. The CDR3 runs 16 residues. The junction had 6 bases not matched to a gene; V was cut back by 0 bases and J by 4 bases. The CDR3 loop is CASSVAGVAGYNEQFF. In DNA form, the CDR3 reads TGTGCCAGCAGCGTAGCTGGGGTAGCGGGATACAATGAGCAGTTCTTC.